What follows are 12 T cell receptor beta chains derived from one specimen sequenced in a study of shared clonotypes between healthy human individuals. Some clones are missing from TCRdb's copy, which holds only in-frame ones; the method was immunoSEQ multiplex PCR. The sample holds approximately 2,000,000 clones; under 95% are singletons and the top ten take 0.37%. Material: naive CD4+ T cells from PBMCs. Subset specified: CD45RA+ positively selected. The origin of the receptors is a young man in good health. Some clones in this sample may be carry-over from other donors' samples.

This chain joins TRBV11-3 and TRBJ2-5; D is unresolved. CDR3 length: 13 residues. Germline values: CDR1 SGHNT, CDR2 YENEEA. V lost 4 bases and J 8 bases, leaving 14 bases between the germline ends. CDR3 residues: CASSSDPSGTQYF. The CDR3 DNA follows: TGTGCCAGCAGCTCCGACCCATCCGGAACCCAGTACTTC.

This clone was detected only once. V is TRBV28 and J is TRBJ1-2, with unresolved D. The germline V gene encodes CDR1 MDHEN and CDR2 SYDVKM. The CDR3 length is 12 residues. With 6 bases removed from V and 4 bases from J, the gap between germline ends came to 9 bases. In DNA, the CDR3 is TGTGCCAGCAGGGGAGGTGCCTATGGCTACACCTTC. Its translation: CASRGGAYGYTF.

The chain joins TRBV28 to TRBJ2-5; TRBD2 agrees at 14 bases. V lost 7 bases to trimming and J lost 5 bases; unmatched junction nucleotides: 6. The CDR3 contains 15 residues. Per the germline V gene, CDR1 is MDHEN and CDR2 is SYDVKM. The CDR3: CASTRLAGGLETQYF. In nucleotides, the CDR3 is TGTGCCAGCACCCGACTAGCGGGAGGGTTGGAGACCCAGTACTTC.

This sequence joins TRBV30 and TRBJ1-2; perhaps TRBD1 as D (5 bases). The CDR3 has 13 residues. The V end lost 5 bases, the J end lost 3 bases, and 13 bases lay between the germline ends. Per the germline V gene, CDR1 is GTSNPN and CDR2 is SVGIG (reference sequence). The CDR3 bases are TGTGCCTGGGGGGCGGTGGGGTACTATGGCTACACCTTC. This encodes CAWGAVGYYGYTF.

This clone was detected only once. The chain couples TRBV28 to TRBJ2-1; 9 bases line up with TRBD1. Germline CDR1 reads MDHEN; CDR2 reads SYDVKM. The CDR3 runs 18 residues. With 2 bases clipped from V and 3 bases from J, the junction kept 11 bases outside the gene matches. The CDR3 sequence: CASSLLSRQGGFYNEQFF. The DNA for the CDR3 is TGTGCCAGCAGTTTACTTTCCCGACAGGGGGGCTTCTACAATGAGCAGTTCTTC.

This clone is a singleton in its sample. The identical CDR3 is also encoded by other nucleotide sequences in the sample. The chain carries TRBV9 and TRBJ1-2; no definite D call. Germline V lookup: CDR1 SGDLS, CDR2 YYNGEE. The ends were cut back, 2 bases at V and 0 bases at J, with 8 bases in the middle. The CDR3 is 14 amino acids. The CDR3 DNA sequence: TGTGCCAGCAGCGTTCTGCAAGCTAACTATGGCTACACCTTC. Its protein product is CASSVLQANYGYTF.

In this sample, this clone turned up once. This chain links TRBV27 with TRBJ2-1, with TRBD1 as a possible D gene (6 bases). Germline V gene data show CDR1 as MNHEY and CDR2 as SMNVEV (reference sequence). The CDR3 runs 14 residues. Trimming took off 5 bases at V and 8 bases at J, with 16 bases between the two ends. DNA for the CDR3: TGTGCCAGCAGTCAAGACAGGAGGTACGATGAGCAGTTCTTC. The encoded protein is CASSQDRRYDEQFF.

CDR3 loop: CASSLTGQTYGYTF. The CDR3 DNA reads as TGTGCCAGCAGCTTGACGGGACAGACCTATGGCTACACCTTC. The V call is TRBV11-2, the J call TRBJ1-2, with TRBD1 matching over 7 bases. J gave up 4 bases and V 3 bases, and 5 bases lay outside the gene matches. The CDR3 loop spans 14 amino acids. Germline lookup yields CDR1 SGHAT and CDR2 FQNNGV.

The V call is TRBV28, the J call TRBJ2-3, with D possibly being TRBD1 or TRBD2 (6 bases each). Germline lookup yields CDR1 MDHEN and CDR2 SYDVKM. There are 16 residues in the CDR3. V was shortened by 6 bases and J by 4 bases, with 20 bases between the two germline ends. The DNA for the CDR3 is TGTGCCAGCAGCAGGGGACTCCTGACCTCCCCAGATACGCAGTATTTT. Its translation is CASSRGLLTSPDTQYF.

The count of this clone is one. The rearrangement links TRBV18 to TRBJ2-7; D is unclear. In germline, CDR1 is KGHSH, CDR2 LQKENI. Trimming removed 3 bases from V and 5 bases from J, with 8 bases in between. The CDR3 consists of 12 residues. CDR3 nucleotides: TGTGCCAGCTCACCTAAGAGGAACGAGCAGTACTTC. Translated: CASSPKRNEQYF. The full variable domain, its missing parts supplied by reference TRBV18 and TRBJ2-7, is NAGVMQNPRHLVRRRGQEARLRCSPMKGHSHVYWYRQLPEEGLKFMVYLQKENIIDESGMPKERFSAEFPKEGPSILRIQQVVRGDSAAYFCASSPKRNEQYFGPGTRLTVT.

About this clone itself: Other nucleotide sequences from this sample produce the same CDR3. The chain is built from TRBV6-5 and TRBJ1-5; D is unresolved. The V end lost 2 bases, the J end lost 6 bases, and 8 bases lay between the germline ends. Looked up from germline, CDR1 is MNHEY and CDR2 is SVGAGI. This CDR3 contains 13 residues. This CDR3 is CASSYRRGQPQHF. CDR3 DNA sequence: TGTGCCAGCAGTTACCGCCGGGGTCAGCCCCAGCATTTT.

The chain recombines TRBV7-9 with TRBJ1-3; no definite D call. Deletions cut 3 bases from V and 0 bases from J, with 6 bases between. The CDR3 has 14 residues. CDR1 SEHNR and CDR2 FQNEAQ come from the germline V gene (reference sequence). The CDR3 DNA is TGTGCCAGCAGCTTTGGGTACTCTGGAAACACCATATATTTT. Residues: CASSFGYSGNTIYF.